This TCR beta chain was observed in a study of cytomegalovirus exposure and HLA in healthy donors. Primers for the PCR totalled 60 Vbeta and 13 Jbeta. Method: immunoSEQ multiplex PCR; TCRdb's copy keeps in-frame clones and lacks some. Here the sample spans 200,000 or so clones, approximately 78% being singletons. The germline CDR1 and CDR2 sequences are MNHEY and SVGAGI. Trimming stripped 7 bases from V and 6 bases from J, with 18 bases between. The CDR3 is 14 residues long. The sample taken for sequencing was PBMCs. This sequence joins TRBV6-5 and TRBJ1-1; D unresolved. The receptor's source is a woman between 50 and 59 years old in good health and CMV-seropositive. The CDR3: CASKGRVQLAEAFF. DNA for the CDR3: TGTGCCAGCAAAGGGAGAGTACAGCTCGCTGAAGCTTTCTTT.